The rows below give T cell receptor beta chains drawn from one sample of a study of radiation and T cells in renal cell carcinoma. Assay: immunoSEQ multiplex PCR; the TCRdb copy retains only in-frame clones and omits some. The sample holds about 150,000 clones, about 88% seen once. Here the sequenced sample was blood, taken from a patient whose treatment included radiotherapy and nephrectomy. These receptors originate from a woman in her seventies with renal cell carcinoma. CDR3s include the opening cysteine and the closing phenylalanine or tryptophan. The order of the fields is J gene, clone size, V gene, D gene, CDR3 DNA, CDR3 protein. D genes are given only for firm matches. The size entry is marked missing in some rows and otherwise reads once, few, many or a size class.

J gene: TRBJ2-7
clone size: once
V gene: TRBV27
D gene: TRBD1
CDR3 DNA: TGTGCCAGCAGCATGTCACAGGGGGGATACGAGCAGTACTTC
CDR3 protein: CASSMSQGGYEQYF

J gene: TRBJ2-2
clone size: NA
V gene: TRBV4-3
D gene: NA
CDR3 DNA: TGCGCCAGCAGCCAAGCGGCCGGAAACACCGGGGAGCTGTTTTTT
CDR3 protein: CASSQAAGNTGELFF

J gene: TRBJ1-5
clone size: NA
V gene: TRBV6-5
D gene: NA
CDR3 DNA: TGTGCCAGCAGTTACTCGAAGGTCAGGGGTAATCAGCCCCAGCATTTT
CDR3 protein: CASSYSKVRGNQPQHF

J gene: TRBJ1-6
clone size: NA
V gene: TRBV6-1
D gene: NA
CDR3 DNA: TGTGCCAGCAGTCAACCTAGAAATTCACCCCTCCACTTT
CDR3 protein: CASSQPRNSPLHF

J gene: TRBJ2-4
clone size: NA
V gene: TRBV4-3
D gene: NA
CDR3 DNA: TGCGCCAGCAGCCAAAGCCTGGAAGCCAAAAACATTCAGTACTTC
CDR3 protein: CASSQSLEAKNIQYF

J gene: TRBJ2-3
clone size: NA
V gene: TRBV21-1
D gene: NA
CDR3 DNA: TGTGCCAGCAGCAAATTAAAGGGCACCACAGATACGCAGTATTTT
CDR3 protein: CASSKLKGTTDTQYF

J gene: TRBJ2-3
clone size: NA
V gene: TRBV19
D gene: TRBD2
CDR3 DNA: TGTGCCAGTAGTAAGGGACTAGCGGTAGATACGCAGTATTTT
CDR3 protein: CASSKGLAVDTQYF

J gene: TRBJ2-3
clone size: NA
V gene: TRBV25-1
D gene: TRBD1
CDR3 DNA: TGTGCCAGCAGTGAATCTTCGGACAGGACTACGCAGTATTTT
CDR3 protein: CASSESSDRTTQYF

J gene: TRBJ1-6
clone size: NA
V gene: TRBV19
D gene: TRBD1
CDR3 DNA: TGTGCCAGTAGTGCTTTGACAGGGAACAATTCACCCCTCCACTTT
CDR3 protein: CASSALTGNNSPLHF

J gene: TRBJ2-7
clone size: NA
V gene: TRBV4-1
D gene: NA
CDR3 DNA: TGCGCCAGCAGCCAAGATCGGCGAGCTTACTACGAGCAGTACTTC
CDR3 protein: CASSQDRRAYYEQYF

J gene: TRBJ2-2
clone size: NA
V gene: TRBV4-1
D gene: TRBD1
CDR3 DNA: TGCGCCAGCAGCCAACATCCCGGACAGGGGAACACCGGGGAGCTGTTTTTT
CDR3 protein: CASSQHPGQGNTGELFF

J gene: TRBJ1-5
clone size: NA
V gene: TRBV2
D gene: NA
CDR3 DNA: TGTGCCAGCAGTGAACAGTCTAGCAATCAGCCCCAGCATTTT
CDR3 protein: CASSEQSSNQPQHF

J gene: TRBJ1-3
clone size: NA
V gene: TRBV6-1
D gene: NA
CDR3 DNA: TGTGCCAGCAGCTTGGGGACGGTGGCTGGAAACACCATATATTTT
CDR3 protein: CASSLGTVAGNTIYF

J gene: TRBJ1-3
clone size: NA
V gene: TRBV28
D gene: NA
CDR3 DNA: TGTGCCAGCAGTTTTGGGGGAAACACCATATATTTT
CDR3 protein: CASSFGGNTIYF